The entry that follows covers one T cell receptor (beta chain) sequence. Its binding antigen is unknown. No clone much larger than this one lies a single base away; base qualities are absent. A single peripheral blood draw of around 120 mL on average was collected from each donor into heparinised tubes. A BD FACSAria II and a panel including CD45RO, CCR7, CD25, CD127, CD95 and CD27 were used to sort naive, central memory, regulatory and stem cell-like memory CD4+ T cells. Purity was above 95% for every sorted population. PBMCs were isolated immediately by Lymphoprep density gradient centrifugation and stained directly without culture. So that batch effects would be minimized, each experiment stained and sorted samples in pairs, pairing one healthy donor with one patient. This sample is part of a study of beta chain features in type 1 diabetes (dated by TCRdb to the late 2010s). Concerning the study at large: No differences in mean age, gender distribution, total cell number or subset yield were found between patients and healthy donors. A total of about 100,000,000 sorted cells were examined across all samples, and RNA yield correlated strongly with the number of cells per subset. Naive and central memory subsets were obtained from all 30 or so donors, but regulatory and stem cell-like memory subsets were isolated from only 8 patients and roughly eight healthy donors. In the study, TCRB repertoires of sorted circulating CD4+ T cell subsets from recently diagnosed type 1 diabetes patients were compared with those of matched healthy donors.

The study at large found these results: PCR might favor shorter templates, but patient and control samples were amplified and corrected together, so any skew would affect both groups equally. Only small numbers of individuals were included in the HLA sub-analyses, which left unresolved whether HLA type had any influence on TCRB rearrangement. Naive, central memory and regulatory TCRB repertoires appeared more similar among patients than among healthy donors. Sequencing cDNA rather than genomic DNA could over-represent highly expressing activated cells, although activation and CD3 levels did not differ between groups. A moderate but significant shortening of TCRB CDR3 length was observed in type 1 diabetes patients in all four CD4+ subsets. At VDJ recombination sites, patients with type 1 diabetes made fewer insertions and deleted more nucleotides, a pattern implying thymic rearrangement abnormalities.

The entire isolated RNA was reverse transcribed using the High Capacity cDNA Reverse Transcription Kit, and thus expressed TCRB transcripts were sequenced. Deep immunoSEQ sequencing was performed on naive, central memory and regulatory T cell samples, with an average of about 4 million total reads per sample. After sorted cells were lysed in RLT buffer, RNA was extracted with DNase-treated RNeasy Micro or Mini kits, with the choice depending on cell number. Each cell subset was processed on its own to prevent cross-contamination, while patient and healthy donor samples were processed together. TCRB sequences were amplified from cDNA with the immunoSEQ multiplex PCR, producing 87-bp fragments spanning the CDR3 region. Sequencing of the amplicons was done on the Illumina HiSeq platform. Per the authors' processing: Synthetic template baselines were used to correct PCR bias computationally, reads within Hamming distance 2 were collapsed, and singletons that could not be merged were discarded. Reads were aligned against IMGT to assign V, D and J genes, CDR3 length and insertions or deletions at six rearrangement sites. Clonotype counts were normalized to sorted cell number within each subset before computing true diversity and Gini coefficients with the tcR R package. The overlap coefficient, calculated on TCRB nucleotide sequences, was used to measure repertoire sharing. As a proxy for the pre-selection repertoire, out-of-frame TCRB sequences from naive cells were analyzed. TCRdb limited this immuneACCESS table to in-frame rearrangements with V and J called. A share of clones is missing; checked studies link under half to unresolved V genes, and the rest is unexplained. V and J calls and clone size come straight from that table; D and trimming were deduced from the DNA. Recorded for this sample are approximately 200,000 clones; 9.6% of them occurred a single time. Approximately 0.03% of the sample is held by the ten biggest clonotypes.

Taken from the germline V gene, the CDR1 and CDR2 loops are ENHRY and SYGVKD. A distance of 7 bases separates the germline ends of V and J, which lose 10 bases and 0 bases respectively. The CDR3 has 12 amino acids, counting the end cysteine and phenylalanine. Here the CDR3 DNA is all that survives: 36 bases in frame from base 1. The clonotype was recovered from a woman between 18 and 29 years old in good health. Sequences were obtained from naive CD4+ T cells from blood. Read against the paper, the sample's cell subset or site label means: true naive CD4+ T cells. The rearranged chain carries TRBV10-3 and TRBJ1-5, with the D gene too uncertain to name. The DNA reads as follows: TGTGCCAAGAGAGATAGCAATCAGCCCCAGCATTTT. This translates into CAKRDSNQPQHF.